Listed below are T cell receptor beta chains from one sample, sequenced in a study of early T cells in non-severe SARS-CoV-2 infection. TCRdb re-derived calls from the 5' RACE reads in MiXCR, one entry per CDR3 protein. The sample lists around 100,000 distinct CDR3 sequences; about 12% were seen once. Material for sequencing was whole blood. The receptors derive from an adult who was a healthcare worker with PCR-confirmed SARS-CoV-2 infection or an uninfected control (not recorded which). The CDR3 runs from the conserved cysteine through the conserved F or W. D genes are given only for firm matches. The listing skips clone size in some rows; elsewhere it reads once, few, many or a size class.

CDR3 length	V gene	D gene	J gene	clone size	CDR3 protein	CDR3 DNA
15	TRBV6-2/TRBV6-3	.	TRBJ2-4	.	CASSYSDAAKDIQYF	TGTGCCAGCAGTTACTCGGACGCAGCAAAGGACATTCAGTACTTC
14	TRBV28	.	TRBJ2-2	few	CASTARRGAGELFF	TGTGCCAGCACCGCTCGGAGGGGGGCCGGGGAGCTGTTTTTT
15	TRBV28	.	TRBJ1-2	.	CASSFNEGRGAGYTF	TGTGCCAGCAGTTTCAATGAGGGTAGAGGTGCTGGCTACACCTTC
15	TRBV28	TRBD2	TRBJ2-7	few	CASSPPASGPYEQYF	TGTGCCAGCAGCCCACCGGCTAGCGGGCCCTACGAGCAGTACTTC
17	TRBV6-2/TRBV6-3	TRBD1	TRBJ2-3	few	CASSYSFRTGVTDTQYF	TGTGCCAGCAGTTACTCTTTCCGGACAGGGGTTACAGATACGCAGTATTTT
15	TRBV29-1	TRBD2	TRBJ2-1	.	CSVGGGTSDLNEQFF	TGCAGCGTTGGGGGGGGGACTAGTGACCTAAATGAGCAGTTCTTC
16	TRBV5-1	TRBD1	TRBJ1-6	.	CASSLVRRDRNSPLHF	TGCGCCAGCAGCTTGGTTAGACGGGACAGGAATTCACCCCTCCACTTT
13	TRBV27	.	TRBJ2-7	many	CASSFGTPYEQYF	TGTGCCAGCAGTTTCGGGACACCCTACGAGCAGTACTTC
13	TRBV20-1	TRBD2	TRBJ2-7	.	CSAKLAGLYEQYF	TGCAGTGCTAAGCTAGCGGGGCTCTACGAGCAGTACTTC
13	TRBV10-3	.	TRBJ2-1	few	CAISDPRLREQFF	TGTGCCATCAGTGACCCCAGACTTCGTGAGCAGTTCTTC
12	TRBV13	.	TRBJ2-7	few	CASSFLPYEQYF	TGTGCCAGCAGCTTCCTGCCCTACGAGCAGTACTTC
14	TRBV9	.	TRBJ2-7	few	CASSRGTDAYEQYF	TGTGCCAGCTCAAGGGGGACCGACGCCTACGAGCAGTACTTC
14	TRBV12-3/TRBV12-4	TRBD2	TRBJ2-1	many	CASSGLAGEGEQFF	TGTGCCAGCTCCGGACTAGCGGGAGAAGGTGAGCAGTTCTTC
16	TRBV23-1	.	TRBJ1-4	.	CASSQIGGKEDEKLFF	TGCGCCAGCAGTCAAATCGGGGGGAAAGAGGATGAAAAACTGTTTTTT
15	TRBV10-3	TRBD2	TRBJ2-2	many	CAARTLAGGPGELFF	TGTGCCGCCCGCACCCTAGCGGGAGGGCCCGGGGAGCTGTTTTTT
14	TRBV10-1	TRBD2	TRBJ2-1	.	CASSDSGGSNEQFF	TGCGCCAGCAGTGATAGCGGGGGAAGTAATGAGCAGTTCTTC
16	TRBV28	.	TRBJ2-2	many	CASSLSPLSSAGELFF	TGTGCCAGCAGTTTATCCCCCCTGTCGTCAGCCGGGGAGCTGTTTTTT
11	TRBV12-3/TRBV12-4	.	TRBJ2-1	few	CASSLTGEQFF	TGTGCCAGCAGTTTAACTGGCGAGCAGTTCTTC
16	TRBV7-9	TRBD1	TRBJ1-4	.	CASSLDWRTGEEKLFF	TGTGCCAGCAGCTTAGATTGGAGGACAGGGGAAGAAAAACTGTTTTTT
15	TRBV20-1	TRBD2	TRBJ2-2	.	CSARDPLAATGELFF	TGCAGTGCTAGAGATCCCCTAGCGGCGACCGGGGAGCTGTTTTTT